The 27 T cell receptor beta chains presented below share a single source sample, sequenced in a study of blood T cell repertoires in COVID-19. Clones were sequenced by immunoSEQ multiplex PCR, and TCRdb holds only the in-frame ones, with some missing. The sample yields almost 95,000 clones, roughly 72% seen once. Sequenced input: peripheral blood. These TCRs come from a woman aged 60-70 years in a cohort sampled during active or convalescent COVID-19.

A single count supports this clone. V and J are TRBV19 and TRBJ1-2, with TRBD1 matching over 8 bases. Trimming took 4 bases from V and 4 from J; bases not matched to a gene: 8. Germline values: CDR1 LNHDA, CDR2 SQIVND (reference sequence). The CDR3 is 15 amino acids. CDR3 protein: CASSRRTGTSYGYTF. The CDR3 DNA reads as TGTGCCAGTAGTAGACGGACAGGGACCTCCTATGGCTACACCTTC.

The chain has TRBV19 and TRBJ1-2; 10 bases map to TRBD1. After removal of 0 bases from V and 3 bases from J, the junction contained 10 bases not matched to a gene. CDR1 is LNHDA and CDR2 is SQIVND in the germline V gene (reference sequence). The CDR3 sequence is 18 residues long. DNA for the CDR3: TGTGCCAGTAGTATAGATCCGGGACAGGGGCGATCGGACTATGGCTACACCTTC. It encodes CASSIDPGQGRSDYGYTF.

The chain's CDR3 is CASSLDRPNTGELFF. CDR3 sequence (DNA): TGTGCCAGCTCACTCGACAGACCCAACACCGGGGAGCTGTTTTTT. The genes are TRBV18 and TRBJ2-2; maybe TRBD1 (5 bases). Deletions cut 4 bases from V and 2 bases from J, with 11 bases between. Germline V gene sequence: CDR1 KGHSH, CDR2 LQKENI. The CDR3 is 15 residues long.

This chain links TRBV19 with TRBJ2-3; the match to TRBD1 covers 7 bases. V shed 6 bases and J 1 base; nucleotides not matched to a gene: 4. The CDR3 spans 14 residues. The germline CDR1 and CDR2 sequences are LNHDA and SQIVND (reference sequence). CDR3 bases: TGTGCCAGTAGAAACACAGGGGGCACAGATACGCAGTATTTT. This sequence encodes CASRNTGGTDTQYF.

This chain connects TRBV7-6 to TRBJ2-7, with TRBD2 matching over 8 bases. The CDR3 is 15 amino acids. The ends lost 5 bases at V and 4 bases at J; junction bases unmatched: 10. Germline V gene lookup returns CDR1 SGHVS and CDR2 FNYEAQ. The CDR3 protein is CASSPRGGAQYEQYF. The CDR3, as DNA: TGTGCCAGCAGCCCCCGGGGGGGGGCGCAATACGAGCAGTACTTC.

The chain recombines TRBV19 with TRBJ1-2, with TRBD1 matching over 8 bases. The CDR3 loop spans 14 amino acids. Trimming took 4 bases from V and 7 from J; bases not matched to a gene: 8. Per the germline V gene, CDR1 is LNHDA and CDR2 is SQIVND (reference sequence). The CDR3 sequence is CASSKLGQGGGYTF. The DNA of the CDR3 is TGTGCCAGTAGTAAATTAGGACAGGGCGGTGGCTACACCTTC.

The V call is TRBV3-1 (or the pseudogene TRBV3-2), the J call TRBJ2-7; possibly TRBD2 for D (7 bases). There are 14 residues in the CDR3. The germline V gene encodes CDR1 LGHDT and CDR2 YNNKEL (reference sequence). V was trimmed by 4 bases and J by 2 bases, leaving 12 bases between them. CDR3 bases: TGTGCCAGCAGCCCCCCGGGGGGCGCCTACGAGCAGTACTTC. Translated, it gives CASSPPGGAYEQYF.

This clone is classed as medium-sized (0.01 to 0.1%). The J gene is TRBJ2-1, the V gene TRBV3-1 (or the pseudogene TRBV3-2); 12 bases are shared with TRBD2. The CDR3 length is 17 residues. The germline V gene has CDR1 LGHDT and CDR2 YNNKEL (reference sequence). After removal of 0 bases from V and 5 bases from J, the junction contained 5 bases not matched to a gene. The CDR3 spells CASSQERLAGADNEQFF. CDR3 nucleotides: TGTGCCAGCAGCCAAGAGCGACTAGCGGGGGCCGACAATGAGCAGTTCTTC.

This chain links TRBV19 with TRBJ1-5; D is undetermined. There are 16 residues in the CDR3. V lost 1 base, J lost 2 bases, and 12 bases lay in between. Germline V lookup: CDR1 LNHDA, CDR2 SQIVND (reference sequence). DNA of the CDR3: TGTGCCAGTAGTATAGGCGCCGGCGGCCGCAATCAGCCCCAGCATTTT. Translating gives CASSIGAGGRNQPQHF.

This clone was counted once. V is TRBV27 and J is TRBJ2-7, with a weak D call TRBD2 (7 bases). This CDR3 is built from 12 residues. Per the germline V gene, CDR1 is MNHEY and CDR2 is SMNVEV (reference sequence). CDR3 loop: CVAGASFYEQYF. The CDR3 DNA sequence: TGTGTCGCGGGGGCCTCTTTTTACGAGCAGTACTTC.

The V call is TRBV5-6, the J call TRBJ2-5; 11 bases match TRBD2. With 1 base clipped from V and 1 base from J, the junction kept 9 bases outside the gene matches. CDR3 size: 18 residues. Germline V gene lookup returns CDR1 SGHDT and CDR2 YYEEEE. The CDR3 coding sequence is TGTGCCAGCAGCTTGCTCGGGGGACTAGCGGACTTCCAAGAGACCCAGTACTTC. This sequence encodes CASSLLGGLADFQETQYF.

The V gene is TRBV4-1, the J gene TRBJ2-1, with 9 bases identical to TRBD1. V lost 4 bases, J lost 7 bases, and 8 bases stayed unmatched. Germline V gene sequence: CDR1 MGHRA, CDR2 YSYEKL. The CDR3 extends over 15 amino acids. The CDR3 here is CASSPGQGARNEQFF. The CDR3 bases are TGCGCCAGCAGCCCGGGACAGGGAGCGCGGAATGAGCAGTTCTTC.

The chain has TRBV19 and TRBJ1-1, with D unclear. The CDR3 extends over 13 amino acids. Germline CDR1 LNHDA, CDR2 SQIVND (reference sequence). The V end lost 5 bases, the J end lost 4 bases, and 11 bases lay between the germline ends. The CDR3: CASSFQTTTEAFF. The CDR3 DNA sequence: TGTGCCAGTAGTTTCCAGACAACCACTGAAGCTTTCTTT.

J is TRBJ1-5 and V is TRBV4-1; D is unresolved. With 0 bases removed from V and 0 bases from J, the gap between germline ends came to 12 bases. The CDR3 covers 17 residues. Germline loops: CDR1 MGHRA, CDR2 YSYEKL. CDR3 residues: CASSQDVEDYSNQPQHF. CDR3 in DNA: TGCGCCAGCAGCCAAGATGTTGAAGACTATAGCAATCAGCCCCAGCATTTT.

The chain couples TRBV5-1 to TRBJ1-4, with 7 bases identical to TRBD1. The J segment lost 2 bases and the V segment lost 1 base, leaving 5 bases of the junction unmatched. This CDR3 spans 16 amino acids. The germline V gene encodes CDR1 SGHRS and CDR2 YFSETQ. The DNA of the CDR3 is TGCGCCAGCAGCTTGTGGGGGACAGTCACTAATGAAAAACTGTTTTTT. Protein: CASSLWGTVTNEKLFF.

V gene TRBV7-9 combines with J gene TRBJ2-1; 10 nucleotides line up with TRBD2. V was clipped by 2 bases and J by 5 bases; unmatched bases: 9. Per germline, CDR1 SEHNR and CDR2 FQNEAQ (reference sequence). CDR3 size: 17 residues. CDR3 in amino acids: CASSLYRLAGVNNEQFF. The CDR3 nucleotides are TGTGCCAGCAGCTTATATCGGCTAGCGGGGGTCAACAATGAGCAGTTCTTC.

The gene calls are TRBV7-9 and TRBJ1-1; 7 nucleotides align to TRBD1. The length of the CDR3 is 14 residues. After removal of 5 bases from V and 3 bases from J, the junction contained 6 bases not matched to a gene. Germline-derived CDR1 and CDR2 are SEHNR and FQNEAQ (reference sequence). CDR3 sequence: CASSRSTGYTEAFF. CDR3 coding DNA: TGTGCCAGCAGCCGTTCGACAGGGTACACTGAAGCTTTCTTT.

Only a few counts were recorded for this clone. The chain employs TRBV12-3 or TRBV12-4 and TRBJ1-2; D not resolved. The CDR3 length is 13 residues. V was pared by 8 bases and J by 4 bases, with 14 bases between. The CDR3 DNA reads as TGTGCCAGCTTAGACCCGACTAGCTATGGCTACACCTTC. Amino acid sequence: CASLDPTSYGYTF.

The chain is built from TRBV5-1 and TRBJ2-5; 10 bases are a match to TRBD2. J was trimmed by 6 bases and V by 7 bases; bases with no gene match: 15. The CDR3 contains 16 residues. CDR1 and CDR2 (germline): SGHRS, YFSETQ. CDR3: CASSFSGTSVIQTQYF. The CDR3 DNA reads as TGCGCCAGCTCATTCTCCGGGACTAGCGTTATACAGACCCAGTACTTC.

For the CDR3, the DNA is TGTGCCTGGAGTGCCCAGGGGACTGAAGCTTTCTTT. Translation gives CAWSAQGTEAFF. V usage is TRBV30 and J usage is TRBJ1-1; a possible D gene is TRBD1 (6 bases). This CDR3 region has 12 residues. V lost 1 base to trimming and J lost 5 bases, with 8 bases between them. The germline CDR1 and CDR2 sequences are GTSNPN and SVGIG (reference sequence).

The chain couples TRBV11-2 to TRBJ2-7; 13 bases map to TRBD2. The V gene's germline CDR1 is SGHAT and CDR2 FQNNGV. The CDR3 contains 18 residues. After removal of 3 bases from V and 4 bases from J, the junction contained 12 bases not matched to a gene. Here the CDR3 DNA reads TGTGCCAGCAGCTTCGGGACTAGCGGGGTCCGCCGGGGGTACGAGCAGTACTTC. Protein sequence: CASSFGTSGVRRGYEQYF.

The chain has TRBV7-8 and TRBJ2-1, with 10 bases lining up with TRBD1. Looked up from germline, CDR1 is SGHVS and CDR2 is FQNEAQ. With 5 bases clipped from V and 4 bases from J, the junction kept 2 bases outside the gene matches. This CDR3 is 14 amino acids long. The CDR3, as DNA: TGTGCCAGCAGCGGGACAGGGGATTACAATGAGCAGTTCTTC. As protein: CASSGTGDYNEQFF.

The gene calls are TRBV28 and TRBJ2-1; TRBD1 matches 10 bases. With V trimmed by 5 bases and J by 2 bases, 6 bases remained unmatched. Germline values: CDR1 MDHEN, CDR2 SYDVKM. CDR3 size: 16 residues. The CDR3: CASSPRTGGPYNEQFF. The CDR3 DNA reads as TGTGCCAGCAGTCCCAGGACAGGGGGGCCCTACAATGAGCAGTTCTTC.

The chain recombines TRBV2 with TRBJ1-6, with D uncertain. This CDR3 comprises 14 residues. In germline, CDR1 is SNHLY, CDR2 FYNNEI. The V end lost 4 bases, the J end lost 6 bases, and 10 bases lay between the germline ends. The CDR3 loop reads CASSVQESNSPLHF. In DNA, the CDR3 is TGTGCCAGCAGTGTCCAGGAAAGTAATTCACCCCTCCACTTT.

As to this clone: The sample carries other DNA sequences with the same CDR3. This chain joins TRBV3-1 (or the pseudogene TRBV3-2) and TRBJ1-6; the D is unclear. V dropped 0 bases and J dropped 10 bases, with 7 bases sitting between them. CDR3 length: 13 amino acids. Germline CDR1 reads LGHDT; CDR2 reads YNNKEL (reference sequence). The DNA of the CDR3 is TGTGCCAGCAGCCAAGATAGAGGATCACCCCTCCACTTT. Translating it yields CASSQDRGSPLHF.

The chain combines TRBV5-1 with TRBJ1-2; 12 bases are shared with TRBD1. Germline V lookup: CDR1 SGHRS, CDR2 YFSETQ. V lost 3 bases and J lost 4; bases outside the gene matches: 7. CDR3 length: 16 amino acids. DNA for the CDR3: TGCGCCAGCAGCTCGGGACAGGGGGCTGTTGGCTATGGCTACACCTTC. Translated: CASSSGQGAVGYGYTF.

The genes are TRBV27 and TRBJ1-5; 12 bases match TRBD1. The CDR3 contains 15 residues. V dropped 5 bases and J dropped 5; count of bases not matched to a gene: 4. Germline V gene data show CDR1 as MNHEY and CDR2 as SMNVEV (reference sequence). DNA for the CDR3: TGTGCCAGCAGTCCCGGGACAGGGGGCCATCAGCCCCAGCATTTT. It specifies CASSPGTGGHQPQHF.